The 24 T cell receptor beta chains below all came from one sample that was sequenced in a study of blood T cell repertoires in COVID-19. The assay was immunoSEQ multiplex PCR, and TCRdb's table has in-frame clones only and misses some. The data contain around 130,000 clones, around nine tenths of them singletons. Sequenced input: peripheral blood. The source is a woman between 50 and 59 years old with acute or convalescent COVID-19.

The chain is built from TRBV5-1 and TRBJ2-5; D gene uncertain. V lost 7 bases and J lost 0, with 10 bases in between. The CDR3 is 13 residues long. CDR1 and CDR2 from the germline V gene are SGHRS and YFSETQ. CDR3 DNA sequence: TGCGCCAGCTATGAGCCAAACCAAGAGACCCAGTACTTC. Protein product: CASYEPNQETQYF.

V gene TRBV5-8 combines with J gene TRBJ2-5, with TRBD2 identical over 14 bases. This CDR3 contains 18 residues. V shed 0 bases and J 1 base; nucleotides not matched to a gene: 5. CDR1 and CDR2 (germline): SGHTS, YDEGEE. As DNA, the CDR3 is TGTGCCAGCAGCTTGGCTGGGACTAGCGGGGGACTCCAAGAGACCCAGTACTTC. Translation: CASSLAGTSGGLQETQYF.

This sequence joins TRBV29-1 and TRBJ2-3, with 8 bases lining up with TRBD2. Germline V gene lookup returns CDR1 SQVTM and CDR2 ANQGSEA. The CDR3 runs to 14 residues. The V segment lost 3 bases and the J segment 0 bases; nucleotides outside the gene matches: 2. As DNA, the CDR3 is TGCAGCGTTGATAGCGGGGTTAGCACAGATACGCAGTATTTT. This gives the protein CSVDSGVSTDTQYF.

This clone was recorded only once. CDR3 sequence (DNA): TGTGCCAGCAGTTTAAATCTACTCGGGGTGGGTGAGCAGTTCTTC. Translated: CASSLNLLGVGEQFF. This chain links TRBV27 with TRBJ2-1; a weak D match, TRBD2 (5 bases). This CDR3 is built from 15 residues. V gave up 2 bases and J gave up 9 bases, with 17 bases separating them. CDR1 is MNHEY, CDR2 SMNVEV, per germline (reference sequence).

V is TRBV7-2 and J is TRBJ2-1; 12 nucleotides line up with TRBD2. This CDR3 contains 15 residues. Germline values: CDR1 SGHTA, CDR2 FQGNSA. Germline trimming cut 7 bases from V and 4 bases from J; bases unmatched to any gene: 5. The CDR3 here is CASILTSGRYNEQFF. Written as DNA, the CDR3 is TGTGCCAGCATCCTGACTAGCGGGAGATACAATGAGCAGTTCTTC.

This clone has a single count. V and J are TRBV29-1 and TRBJ1-2, with D possibly being TRBD1 (5 bases). The germline CDR1 and CDR2 sequences are SQVTM and ANQGSEA. V gave up 3 bases and J gave up 8 bases, with 22 bases separating them. The CDR3 is 15 residues long. CDR3 in DNA: TGCAGCGTTGAGCGTCGGGCTAGGGGCGTCTGGGGCTACACCTTC. This sequence encodes CSVERRARGVWGYTF.

CDR3 protein: CASSLTGYNEQYF. CDR3 DNA: TGTGCCAGCAGTTTGACAGGGTATAACGAGCAGTACTTC. The rearrangement uses TRBV28 and TRBJ2-7; 7 bases align to TRBD1. The germline gives CDR1 MDHEN, CDR2 SYDVKM. The junction had 4 bases not matched to a gene; V was cut back by 3 bases and J by 5 bases. The CDR3 has 13 amino acids. Full variable domain (rest looked up from reference TRBV28 and TRBJ2-7): DVKVTQSSRYLVKRTGEKVFLECVQDMDHENMFWYRQDPGLGLRLIYFSYDVKMKEKGDIPEGYSVSREKKERFSLILESASTNQTSMYLCASSLTGYNEQYFGPGTRLTVT.

CDR3 region: CASTPYGVDTGELFF. CDR3 coding DNA: TGTGCCAGCACCCCGTACGGGGTAGATACCGGGGAGCTGTTTTTT. J is TRBJ2-2 and V is TRBV3-1 (or the pseudogene TRBV3-2), with a weak D call TRBD2 (5 bases). The CDR3 has 15 residues. CDR1 is LGHDT, CDR2 YNNKEL, per germline (reference sequence). The germline V and J ends were trimmed by 7 bases and 5 bases, with 17 bases remaining between them.

This chain uses TRBV12-3 or TRBV12-4 with TRBJ1-3; no firm D call. Trimming took off 8 bases at V and 3 bases at J, with 8 bases between the two ends. CDR3 length: 12 amino acids. This CDR3 reads CASVTVGNTIYF. The DNA for the CDR3 is TGTGCCAGCGTAACAGTTGGAAACACCATATATTTT.

The rearrangement links TRBV27 to TRBJ2-7; TRBD1 might be the D (6 bases). Germline V CDR1 and CDR2: MNHEY, SMNVEV (reference sequence). This CDR3 region has 16 residues. V was clipped by 2 bases and J by 4 bases, with 18 bases between them. The CDR3 DNA sequence: TGTGCCAGCAGTTTAGATAATCGGGACACCCTTTACGAGCAGTACTTC. It codes for CASSLDNRDTLYEQYF.

The V gene is TRBV7-8, the J gene TRBJ1-3; D unresolved. The CDR3 length is 15 residues. Germline CDR1 reads SGHVS; CDR2 reads FQNEAQ. Trimming shortened V by 6 bases and J by 0 bases, and 12 bases separated the two germline ends. CDR3 protein: CASSYGSSSGNTIYF. CDR3 in DNA: TGTGCCAGCAGTTACGGGTCGAGCTCTGGAAACACCATATATTTT.

The chain has TRBV30 and TRBJ1-1; 8 nucleotides match TRBD1. CDR1 and CDR2 (germline): GTSNPN, SVGIG (reference sequence). V shed 7 bases, J shed 0 bases, and the junction held 4 bases outside the gene matches. This CDR3 has 13 amino acids. The CDR3 coding sequence is TGTGCCTTGCAACAGGGGGTGAACACTGAAGCTTTCTTT. Translating it yields CALQQGVNTEAFF.

The chain uses TRBV20-1 and TRBJ1-3; a weak D match, TRBD1 (6 bases). The CDR3 has 14 amino acids. Trimming took 3 bases from V and 4 from J, leaving 13 bases between them. Germline CDR1 and CDR2: DFQATT and SNEGSKA (reference sequence). The CDR3 here is CSASSGGLGNTIYF. CDR3 DNA sequence: TGCAGTGCTAGTAGCGGGGGGCTAGGAAACACCATATATTTT.

The chain couples TRBV18 to TRBJ1-6; 8 bases fit TRBD1. The CDR3 sequence is 15 residues long. The V gene's germline CDR1 is KGHSH and CDR2 LQKENI. V lost 2 bases and J lost 8; bases outside the gene matches: 5. CDR3 loop: CASSPRQGLYSPLHF. The CDR3 nucleotides read TGTGCCAGCTCACCAAGACAGGGGCTGTATTCACCCCTCCACTTT.

The gene calls are TRBV3-1 (or the pseudogene TRBV3-2) and TRBJ1-4; a weak D match, TRBD1 (6 bases). This CDR3 has 15 residues. Between the trimmed V and J ends, which lost 3 bases and 3 bases, there was a span of 11 bases. Per the germline V gene, CDR1 is LGHDT and CDR2 is YNNKEL (reference sequence). The chain's CDR3 is CASSHRTVANEKLFF. DNA of the CDR3: TGTGCCAGCAGCCATCGGACAGTTGCTAATGAAAAACTGTTTTTT.

The chain employs TRBV5-1 and TRBJ2-1; a possible D gene is TRBD1 (6 bases). The CDR3 length is 15 residues. Trimming took off 5 bases at V and 6 bases at J, with 18 bases between the two ends. CDR1 and CDR2 (germline): SGHRS, YFSETQ. CDR3 region: CASRTGTLSFNEQFF. The CDR3, as DNA: TGCGCCAGCAGAACCGGGACATTGTCTTTCAATGAGCAGTTCTTC.

The CDR3 region is CASSLYFTAGPNYEQYF. The CDR3 region has the DNA TGTGCCAGCAGCCTCTACTTTACGGCGGGGCCCAACTACGAGCAGTACTTC. This chain joins TRBV7-2 and TRBJ2-7, with a tentative D call TRBD2 (6 bases). V gave up 5 bases and J gave up 3 bases, with 23 bases separating them. CDR1 is SGHTA and CDR2 is FQGNSA in the germline V gene. The CDR3 spans 17 residues.

The rearrangement uses TRBV6-5 and TRBJ1-1; TRBD1 matches at 11 bases. In germline, CDR1 is MNHEY, CDR2 SVGAGI. The ends lost 7 bases at V and 5 bases at J; junction bases unmatched: 3. This CDR3 comprises 13 residues. CDR3: CASIRDRGTEAFF. DNA for the CDR3: TGTGCCAGCATCCGGGACAGGGGGACTGAAGCTTTCTTT.

The V and J genes are TRBV7-8 and TRBJ1-2; perhaps TRBD1 as D (6 bases). Germline V lookup: CDR1 SGHVS, CDR2 FQNEAQ. Trimming cost V 5 bases and J 8 bases, with 15 bases left between them. This CDR3 has 13 residues. The CDR3 nucleotides read TGTGCCAGCAGCCCCAATCAGGGGATAGGCTACACCTTC. Translated, it gives CASSPNQGIGYTF.

The genes are TRBV5-6 and TRBJ2-1, with TRBD1 identical over 8 bases. CDR1 is SGHDT, CDR2 YYEEEE, per germline. The CDR3 covers 13 residues. The ends lost 2 bases at V and 8 bases at J; junction bases unmatched: 3. The chain's CDR3 is CASSFTGGDEQFF. In nucleotides, the CDR3 is TGTGCCAGCAGCTTCACAGGGGGAGATGAGCAGTTCTTC.

The chain combines TRBV19 with TRBJ1-2, with 9 bases that match TRBD1. Germline V gene data show CDR1 as LNHDA and CDR2 as SQIVND (reference sequence). This CDR3 contains 14 residues. Trimming removed 5 bases from V and 1 base from J; junction bases left unmatched: 2. CDR3 nucleotides: TGTGCCAGTAGTGAGGACAGGGGTAACTATGGCTACACCTTC. Protein sequence: CASSEDRGNYGYTF.

This clone was seen only a few times. The V gene is TRBV27, the J gene TRBJ2-2; 7 positions agree with TRBD2. Germline V gene sequence: CDR1 MNHEY, CDR2 SMNVEV (reference sequence). The V and J ends lost 9 bases and 3 bases, in that order; junction bases with no gene match: 4. The CDR3 totals 13 residues. CDR3 bases: TGTGCCAGTGGTCTAGCGGACACCGGGGAGCTGTTTTTT. Amino acid sequence: CASGLADTGELFF.

V and J are TRBV12-5 and TRBJ1-1; no reliable D call. V shed 1 base and J shed 8 bases, with 8 bases lying between them. Looked up from germline, CDR1 is LGHNT and CDR2 is FRNRAP. CDR3 length: 12 amino acids. The CDR3 DNA follows: TGTGCTAGTGGTTTGGGGCACAGAGAAGCTTTCTTT. It codes for CASGLGHREAFF.

Only one count was recorded for this clone. The chain links TRBV7-2 to TRBJ2-5; TRBD2 matches 8 bases. The CDR3 is 16 amino acids. Germline V gene lookup returns CDR1 SGHTA and CDR2 FQGNSA. V trimming: 0 bases; J trimming: 4 bases; junction bases outside the gene matches: 7. The DNA for the CDR3 is TGTGCCAGCAGCTTAGCAATCGGGAGGGCGGGAGAGACCCAGTACTTC. This codes for CASSLAIGRAGETQYF. Drawing the rest from reference TRBV7-2 and TRBJ2-5, the complete variable domain is GAGVSQSPSNKVTEKGKDVELRCDPISGHTALYWYRQSLGQGLEFLIYFQGNSAPDKSGLPSDRFSAERTGGSVSTLTIQRTQQEDSAVYLCASSLAIGRAGETQYFGPGTRLLVL.